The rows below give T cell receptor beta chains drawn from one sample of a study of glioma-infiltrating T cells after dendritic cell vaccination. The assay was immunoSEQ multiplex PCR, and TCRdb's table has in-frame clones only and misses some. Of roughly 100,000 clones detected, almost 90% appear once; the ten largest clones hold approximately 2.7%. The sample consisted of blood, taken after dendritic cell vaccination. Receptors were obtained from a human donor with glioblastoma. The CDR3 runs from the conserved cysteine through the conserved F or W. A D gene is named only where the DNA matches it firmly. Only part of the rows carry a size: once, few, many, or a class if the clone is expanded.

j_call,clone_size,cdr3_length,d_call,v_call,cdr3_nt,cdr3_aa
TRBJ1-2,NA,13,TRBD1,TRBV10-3,TGTGCCATCAGTGGGACAGGCAACTATGGCTACACCTTC,CAISGTGNYGYTF
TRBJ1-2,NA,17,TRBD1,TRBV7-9,TGTGCCAGCAGTTCCCAACCGGGACAGGGGTGGAACTATGGCTACACCTTC,CASSSQPGQGWNYGYTF
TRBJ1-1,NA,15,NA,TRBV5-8,TGTGCCAGCAGCCCGAGTTGGCAGGGGACCACTGAAGCTTTCTTT,CASSPSWQGTTEAFF
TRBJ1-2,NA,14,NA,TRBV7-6,TGTGCCAGCAGCGGGGGGGGCCCGGGTGATGGCTACACCTTC,CASSGGGPGDGYTF
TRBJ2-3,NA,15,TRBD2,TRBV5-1,TGCGCCAGCAGCTTGGGACTAGCGGTCACAGATACGCAGTATTTT,CASSLGLAVTDTQYF
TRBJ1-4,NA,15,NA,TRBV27,TGTGCCAGCAGTCCCTCGGGGGTGGCTAATGAAAAACTGTTTTTT,CASSPSGVANEKLFF
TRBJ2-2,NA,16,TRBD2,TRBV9,TGTGCCAGCAGCGTAGAACTAGCGGGAGATACCGGGGAGCTGTTTTTT,CASSVELAGDTGELFF
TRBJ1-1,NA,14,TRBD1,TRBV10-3,TGTGCCATCAGCCCGGGACAGGGGAACACTGAAGCTTTCTTT,CAISPGQGNTEAFF
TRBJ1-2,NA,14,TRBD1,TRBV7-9,TGTGCCAGCAGCTCCGGGACAGAGAGTCGTGGCTACACCTTC,CASSSGTESRGYTF
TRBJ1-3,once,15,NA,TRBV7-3,TGTGCCAGCAGCCCCGACAGTTCCTCTGGAAACACCATATATTTT,CASSPDSSSGNTIYF
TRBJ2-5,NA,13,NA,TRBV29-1,TGCAGCGTTGAAGGGGGGCAGTTAGAGACCCAGTACTTC,CSVEGGQLETQYF
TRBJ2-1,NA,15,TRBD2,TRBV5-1,TGCGCCAGCAGCTTGGGACTAGCGGGGGGAAATGAGCAGTTCTTC,CASSLGLAGGNEQFF
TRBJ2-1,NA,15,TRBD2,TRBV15,TGTGCCACCAGCAGGGGACTAGCGGGGCTTAGGGGGCAGTTCTTC,CATSRGLAGLRGQFF
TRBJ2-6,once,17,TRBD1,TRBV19,TGTGCCAGCTCCCAGGACAGGGGATGGTGGGGGGCCAACGTCCTGACTTTC,CASSQDRGWWGANVLTF
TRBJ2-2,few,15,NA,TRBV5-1,TGCGCCAGCAGCTTTACCGGGACACACACCGGGGAGCTGTTTTTT,CASSFTGTHTGELFF
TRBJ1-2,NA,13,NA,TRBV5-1,TGCGCCAGCAGCTTGGGACAGGACTATGGCTACACCTTC,CASSLGQDYGYTF
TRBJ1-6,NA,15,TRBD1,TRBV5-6,TGTGCCAGCAGCTCGGGACAGGGGGAGTCTTCACCCCTCCACTTT,CASSSGQGESSPLHF
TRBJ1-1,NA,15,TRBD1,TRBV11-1,TGTGCCAGCAGCTTATGGGGACAGGGCAGGACTGAAGCTTTCTTT,CASSLWGQGRTEAFF
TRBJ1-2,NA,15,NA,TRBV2,TGTGCCAGCAGTGAGGGCCAGCCCCTGGCCTATGGCTACACCTTC,CASSEGQPLAYGYTF
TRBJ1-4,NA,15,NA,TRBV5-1,TGCGCCAGCAGCCCCCGGGGCGGGAATAATGAAAAACTGTTTTTT,CASSPRGGNNEKLFF
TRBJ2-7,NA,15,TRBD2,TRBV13,TGTGCCAGCAGCTTAGCACTAGCGGGAGGCTACGAGCAGTACTTC,CASSLALAGGYEQYF
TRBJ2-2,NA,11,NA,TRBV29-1,TGCAGCGTTGCGGGAGCCGGGGAGCTGTTTTTT,CSVAGAGELFF
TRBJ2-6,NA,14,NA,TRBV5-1,TGCGCCAGCAGCTTGGACAGGGTTGCCAACGTCCTGACTTTC,CASSLDRVANVLTF
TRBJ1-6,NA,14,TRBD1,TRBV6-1,TGTGCCAGCCTATTGGTAGGACAGGGCTCACCCCTCCACTTT,CASLLVGQGSPLHF
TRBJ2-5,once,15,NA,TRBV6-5,TGTGCCAGCAGTTACACGCAGGGGGGTAGGGAGACCCAGTACTTC,CASSYTQGGRETQYF
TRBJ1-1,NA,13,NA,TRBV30,TGTGCCTGTCCAGGAAAGGGGGGGGATGAAGCTTTCTTT,CACPGKGGDEAFF
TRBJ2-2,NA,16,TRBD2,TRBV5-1,TGCGCCAGCAGCTTGGAACTAGCGGGAGGGCCCGGGGAGCTGTTTTTT,CASSLELAGGPGELFF
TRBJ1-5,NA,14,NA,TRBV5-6,TGTGCCAGCAGCTTGCGGGGGTTGGATCAGCCCCAGCATTTT,CASSLRGLDQPQHF
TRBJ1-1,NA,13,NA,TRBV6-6,TGTGCCAGCAGGTTATCAGGGAACACTGAAGCTTTCTTT,CASRLSGNTEAFF
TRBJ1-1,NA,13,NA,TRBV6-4,TGTGCCAGCAGTAGGGAGATGAACACTGAAGCTTTCTTT,CASSREMNTEAFF
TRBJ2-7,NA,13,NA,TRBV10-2,TGCGCCAGCAGTGAGGCAGTGTCCTACGAGCAGTACTTC,CASSEAVSYEQYF
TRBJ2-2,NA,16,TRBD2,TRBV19,TGTGCCAGTAGTCTAGCGGGAGGGCAGAACACCGGGGAGCTGTTTTTT,CASSLAGGQNTGELFF
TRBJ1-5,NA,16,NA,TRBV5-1,TGCGCCAGCAGCCCTGAGGGGGGGAATAGCAATCAGCCCCAGCATTTT,CASSPEGGNSNQPQHF
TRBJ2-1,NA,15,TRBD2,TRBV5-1,TGCGCCAGCAGCGGTGGACTAGCGGATGGCGGTGAGCAGTTCTTC,CASSGGLADGGEQFF
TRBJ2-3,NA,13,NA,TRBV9,TGTGCCAGCAGCGTAGTAAGCACAGATACGCAGTATTTT,CASSVVSTDTQYF
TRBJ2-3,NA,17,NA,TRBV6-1,TGTGCCAGCAGTGAAAACGCAGGGCGAAAGGGGACAGATACGCAGTATTTT,CASSENAGRKGTDTQYF
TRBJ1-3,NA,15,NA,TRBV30,TGTGCCTGGAGTTGGGGCAAACTATCTGGAAACACCATATATTTT,CAWSWGKLSGNTIYF